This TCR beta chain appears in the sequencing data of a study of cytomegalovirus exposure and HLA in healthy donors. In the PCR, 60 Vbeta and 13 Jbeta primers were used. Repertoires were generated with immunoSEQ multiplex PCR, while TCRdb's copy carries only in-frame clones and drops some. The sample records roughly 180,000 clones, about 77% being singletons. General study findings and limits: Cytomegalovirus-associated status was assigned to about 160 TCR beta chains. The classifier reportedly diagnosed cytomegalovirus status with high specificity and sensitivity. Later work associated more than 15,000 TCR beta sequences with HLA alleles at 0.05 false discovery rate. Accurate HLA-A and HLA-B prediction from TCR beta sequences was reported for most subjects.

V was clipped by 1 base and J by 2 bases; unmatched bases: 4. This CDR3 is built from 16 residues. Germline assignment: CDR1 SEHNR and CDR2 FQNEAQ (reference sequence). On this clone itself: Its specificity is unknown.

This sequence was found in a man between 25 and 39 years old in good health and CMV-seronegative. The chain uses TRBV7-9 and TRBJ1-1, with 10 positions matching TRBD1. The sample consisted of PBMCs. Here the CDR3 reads CASSLGDRGRNTEAFF. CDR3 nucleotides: TGTGCCAGCAGCTTAGGAGACAGGGGGCGCAACACTGAAGCTTTCTTT. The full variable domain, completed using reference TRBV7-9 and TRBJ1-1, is DTGVSQNPRHKITKRGQNVTFRCDPISEHNRLYWYRQTLGQGPEFLTYFQNEAQLEKSRLLSDRFSAERPKGSFSTLEIQRTEQGDSAMYLCASSLGDRGRNTEAFFGQGTRLTVV.